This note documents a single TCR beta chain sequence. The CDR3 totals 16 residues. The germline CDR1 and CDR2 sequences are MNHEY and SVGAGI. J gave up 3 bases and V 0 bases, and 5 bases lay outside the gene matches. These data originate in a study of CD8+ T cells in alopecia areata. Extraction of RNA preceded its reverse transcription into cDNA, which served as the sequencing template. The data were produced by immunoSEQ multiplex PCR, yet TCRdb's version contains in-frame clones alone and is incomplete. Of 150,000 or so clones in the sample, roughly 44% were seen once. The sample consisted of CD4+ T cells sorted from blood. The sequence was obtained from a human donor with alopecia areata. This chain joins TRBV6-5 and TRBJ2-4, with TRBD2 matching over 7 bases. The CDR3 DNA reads TGTGCCAGCAGTTACTCTGCGGGAGCTTACAAAAACATTCAGTACTTC. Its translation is CASSYSAGAYKNIQYF.